A single sample gave rise to the 9 T cell receptor beta chains below, sequenced in a study of T cell changes during pregnancy in multiple sclerosis. Using immunoSEQ multiplex PCR, the repertoire was profiled, and TCRdb retains in-frame clones only, with some absent. The table lists approximately 37,000 clones, under 95% of them singletons, with over 0.55% in the top ten. Sequencing was performed on CD4+ T cells from peripheral blood mononuclear cells, taken in the third trimester of pregnancy. The source of these receptors is a female donor with multiple sclerosis, enrolled in a pregnancy study.

The gene calls are TRBV6-5 and TRBJ1-5; D might be TRBD1 (5 bases). CDR1 is MNHEY, CDR2 SVGAGI, per germline. Trimming removed 0 bases at V and 3 bases at J, with 6 bases between. This CDR3 region has 14 residues. The CDR3 nucleotides read TGTGCCAGCAGTTACTCGGGGCCCAATCAGCCCCAGCATTTT. This sequence encodes CASSYSGPNQPQHF.

The genes are TRBV7-3 and TRBJ1-6; 9 bases are shared with TRBD1. Germline CDR1 is SGHTA and CDR2 is FQGTGA. The CDR3 totals 16 residues. Trimming cost V 4 bases and J 0 bases; bases outside gene matches: 1. CDR3 coding DNA: TGTGCCAGCAGCTCACAGGGGGCCTCCTATAATTCACCCCTCCACTTT. It translates to CASSSQGASYNSPLHF.

This sequence joins TRBV11-2 and TRBJ2-2; TRBD1 aligns across 11 bases. The length of the CDR3 is 15 residues. Germline CDR1 is SGHAT and CDR2 is FQNNGV. V lost 4 bases, J lost 7 bases, and 5 bases stayed unmatched. The CDR3 loop reads CASSYRTGGYGELFF. For the CDR3, the DNA is TGTGCCAGCAGCTACCGGACAGGGGGCTACGGGGAGCTGTTTTTT.

The chain employs TRBV13 and TRBJ2-3; the D gene is possibly TRBD2 (7 bases). V gave up 2 bases and J gave up 0 bases, with 15 bases separating them. CDR1 is PRHDT, CDR2 FYEKMQ, per germline (reference sequence). The CDR3 has 17 amino acids. CDR3 region: CASSLNFRGGSTDTQYF. The CDR3 DNA follows: TGTGCCAGCAGCTTAAATTTTAGGGGGGGGAGCACAGATACGCAGTATTTT.

This chain links TRBV18 with TRBJ1-5; TRBD1 aligns across 10 bases. The CDR3 is made up of 15 amino acids. The ends lost 3 bases at V and 3 bases at J; junction bases unmatched: 2. Germline V gene lookup returns CDR1 KGHSH and CDR2 LQKENI. The CDR3 nucleotides read TGTGCCAGCTCACCGGGACAGGGGCCCAATCAGCCCCAGCATTTT. Encoded protein: CASSPGQGPNQPQHF.

This chain uses TRBV19 with TRBJ2-7, with TRBD1 identical over 7 bases. Germline values: CDR1 LNHDA, CDR2 SQIVND (reference sequence). V dropped 4 bases and J dropped 0; count of bases not matched to a gene: 6. This CDR3 is built from 15 residues. CDR3 DNA: TGTGCCAGTAGTAGCCCCGGGACAGCCTCCTACGAGCAGTACTTC. This sequence encodes CASSSPGTASYEQYF.

The CDR3 spells CATSSGNQPQHF. CDR3 DNA: TGTGCCACCTCTAGCGGCAATCAGCCCCAGCATTTT. The chain uses TRBV28 and TRBJ1-5; D unclear. CDR1 is MDHEN and CDR2 is SYDVKM in the germline V gene. The CDR3 extends over 12 amino acids. Trimming left V 10 bases short and J 2 bases short, with 9 bases between. The entire variable domain, with the rest obtained from reference TRBV28 and TRBJ1-5, is as follows: DVKVTQSSRYLVKRTGEKVFLECVQDMDHENMFWYRQDPGLGLRLIYFSYDVKMKEKGDIPEGYSVSREKKERFSLILESASTNQTSMYLCATSSGNQPQHFGDGTRLSIL.

The gene calls are TRBV6-5 and TRBJ2-7, with D possibly being TRBD2 (6 bases). CDR1 is MNHEY, CDR2 SVGAGI, per germline. CDR3 length: 16 amino acids. Trimming took 0 bases from V and 0 from J, leaving 12 bases between them. CDR3 sequence (DNA): TGTGCCAGCAGTTACTCCCCGGGACTCCCCTCCTACGAGCAGTACTTC. Translated: CASSYSPGLPSYEQYF.

This rearrangement joins TRBV2 to TRBJ2-1; TRBD2 might be the D (6 bases). The V and J ends lost 6 bases and 8 bases respectively, with 20 bases between them. This CDR3 is built from 15 residues. Germline V CDR1 and CDR2: SNHLY, FYNNEI. CDR3 sequence reads: CASSRSGSPRDEQFF. CDR3 nucleotide sequence: TGTGCCAGCAGCCGCAGCGGGTCGCCCCGGGATGAGCAGTTCTTC.